This entry is about one T cell receptor beta chain. Method: immunoSEQ multiplex PCR; TCRdb's copy keeps in-frame clones and lacks some. The data hold just over 2,000,000 clones, with about 95% observed a single time. These data come from a study of shared clonotypes between healthy human individuals. Only CD45RO-negative cells positively selected for CCR7 counted as naive CD8 cells, so terminally differentiated effector memory CD45RA+ cells were excluded. The TCR was taken from a man aged 18 to 29 in good health. The sequencing input was naive CD8+ T cells sorted from blood.

As DNA, the CDR3 is TGTGCCAGCAGTGAATATTACAATGAGCAGTTCTTC. This gives the protein CASSEYYNEQFF. The chain uses TRBV25-1 and TRBJ2-1; no clear D gene. The CDR3 extends over 12 amino acids. Trimming stripped 0 bases from V and 4 bases from J, with 1 base between. Germline V gene lookup returns CDR1 MGHDK and CDR2 SYGVNS.